This TCR beta chain was documented in a study of CD8 T cells in acute hepatitis C reinfection. In the study overall: CD8+ T cells recognizing the HCV NS3-1073 epitope were profiled acutely and after viral clearance. Whole-study results and caveats: All groups preferentially used TRBV04 and TRBV06, which was not due to overrepresentation in the naive pool.

TCRdb's table, derived via immunoSEQ multiplex PCR, lists solely in-frame clones and lacks some. Here the sample spans approximately 41,000 clones, 87% being singletons. The V end was cut by 5 bases, the J end by 10 bases, with 15 bases between. Germline CDR1 SGHDT, CDR2 YYEEEE. This CDR3 comprises 12 residues. This clone was observed a handful of times. What it binds is unknown. As to time point: naive CD8 control sorted from an acute-time-point sample. Every 3 months, donors from a Montreal cohort of people who inject drugs were followed. This receptor was taken from a man under 40 with chronic hepatitis C. V and J are TRBV5-6 and TRBJ1-1; weak D call: TRBD1 (5 bases). The sample consisted of naive CD8+ T cells from PBMCs. For the CDR3, the DNA is TGTGCCAGCAGGAAGGGGTACAATGGAGCTTTCTTT. Translation gives CASRKGYNGAFF.